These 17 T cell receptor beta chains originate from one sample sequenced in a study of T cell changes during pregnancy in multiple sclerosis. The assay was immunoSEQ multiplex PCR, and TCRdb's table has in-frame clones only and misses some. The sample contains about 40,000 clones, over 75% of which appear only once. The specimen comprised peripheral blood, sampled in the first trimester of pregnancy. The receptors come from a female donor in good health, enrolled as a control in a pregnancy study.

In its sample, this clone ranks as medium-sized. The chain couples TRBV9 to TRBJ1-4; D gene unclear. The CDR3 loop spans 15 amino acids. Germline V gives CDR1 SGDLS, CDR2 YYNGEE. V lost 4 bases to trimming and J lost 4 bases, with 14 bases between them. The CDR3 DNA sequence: TGTGCCAGCAGCCCCTCCTTGGGAGATAATGAAAAACTGTTTTTT. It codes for CASSPSLGDNEKLFF.

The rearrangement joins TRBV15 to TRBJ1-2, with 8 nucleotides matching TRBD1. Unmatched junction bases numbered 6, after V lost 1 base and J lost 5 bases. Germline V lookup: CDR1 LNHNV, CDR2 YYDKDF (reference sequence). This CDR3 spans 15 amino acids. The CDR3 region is CATSRATGAIYGYTF. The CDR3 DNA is TGTGCCACCAGCAGAGCGACAGGGGCGATATATGGCTACACCTTC.

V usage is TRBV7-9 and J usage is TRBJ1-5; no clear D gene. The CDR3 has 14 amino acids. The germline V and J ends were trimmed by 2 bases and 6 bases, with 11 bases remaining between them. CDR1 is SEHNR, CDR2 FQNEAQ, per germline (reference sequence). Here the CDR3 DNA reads TGTGCCAGCAGCTTACCGGGAGTCAGTCAGCCCCAGCATTTT. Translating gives CASSLPGVSQPQHF.

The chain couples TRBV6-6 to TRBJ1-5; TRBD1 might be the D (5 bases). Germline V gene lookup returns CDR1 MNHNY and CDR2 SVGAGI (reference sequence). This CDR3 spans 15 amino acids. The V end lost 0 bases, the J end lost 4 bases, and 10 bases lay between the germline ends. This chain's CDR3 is CASSYSQGANQPQHF. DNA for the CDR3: TGTGCCAGCAGTTACTCGCAGGGTGCGAATCAGCCCCAGCATTTT.

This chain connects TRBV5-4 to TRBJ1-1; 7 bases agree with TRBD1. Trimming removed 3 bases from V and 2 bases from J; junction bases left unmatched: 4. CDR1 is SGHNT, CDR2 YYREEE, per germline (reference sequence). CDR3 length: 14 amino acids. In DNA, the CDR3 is TGTGCCAGCAGCTCCGGGACAGCCAACACTGAAGCTTTCTTT. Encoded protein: CASSSGTANTEAFF.

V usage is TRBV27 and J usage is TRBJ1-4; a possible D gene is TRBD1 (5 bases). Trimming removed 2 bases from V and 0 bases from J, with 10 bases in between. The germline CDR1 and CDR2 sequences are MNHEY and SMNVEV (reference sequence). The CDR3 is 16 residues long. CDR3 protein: CASSLVGPATNEKLFF. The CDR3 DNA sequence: TGTGCCAGCAGTTTAGTGGGGCCTGCAACTAATGAAAAACTGTTTTTT.

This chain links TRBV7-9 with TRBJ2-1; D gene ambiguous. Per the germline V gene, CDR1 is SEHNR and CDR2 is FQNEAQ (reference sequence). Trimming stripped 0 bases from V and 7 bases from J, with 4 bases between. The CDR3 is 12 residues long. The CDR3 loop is CASSLAQNEQFF. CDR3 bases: TGTGCCAGCAGCTTAGCCCAAAATGAGCAGTTCTTC.

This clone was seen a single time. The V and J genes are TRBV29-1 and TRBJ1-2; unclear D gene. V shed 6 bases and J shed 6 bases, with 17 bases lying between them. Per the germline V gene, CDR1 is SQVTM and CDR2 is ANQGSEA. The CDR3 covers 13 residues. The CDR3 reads CSVPGPAGNGYTF. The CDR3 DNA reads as TGCAGCGTGCCCGGGCCGGCGGGCAATGGCTACACCTTC.

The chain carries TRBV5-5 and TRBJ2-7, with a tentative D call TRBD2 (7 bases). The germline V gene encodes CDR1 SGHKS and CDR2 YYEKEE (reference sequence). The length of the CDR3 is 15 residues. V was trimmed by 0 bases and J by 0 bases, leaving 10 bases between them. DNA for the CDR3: TGTGCCAGCAGCTTGGCGGGGGGCTACTCCTACGAGCAGTACTTC. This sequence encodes CASSLAGGYSYEQYF.

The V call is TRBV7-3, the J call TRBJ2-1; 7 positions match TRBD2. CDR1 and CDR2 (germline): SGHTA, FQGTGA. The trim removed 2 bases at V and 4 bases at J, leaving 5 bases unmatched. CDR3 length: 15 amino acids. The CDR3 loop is CASSLLGGPYNEQFF. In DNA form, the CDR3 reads TGTGCCAGCAGCTTACTGGGAGGGCCGTACAATGAGCAGTTCTTC.

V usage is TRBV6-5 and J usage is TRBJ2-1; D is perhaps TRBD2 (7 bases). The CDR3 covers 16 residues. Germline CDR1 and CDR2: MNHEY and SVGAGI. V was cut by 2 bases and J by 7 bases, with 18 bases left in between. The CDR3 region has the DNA TGTGCCAGCAGTTACCTAGGGGGGAGGGCCCGGAATGAGCAGTTCTTC. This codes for CASSYLGGRARNEQFF.

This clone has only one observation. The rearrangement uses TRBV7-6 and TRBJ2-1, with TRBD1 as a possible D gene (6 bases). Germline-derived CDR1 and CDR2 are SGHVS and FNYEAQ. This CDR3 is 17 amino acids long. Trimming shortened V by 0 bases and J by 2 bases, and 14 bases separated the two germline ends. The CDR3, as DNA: TGTGCCAGCAGCTTAGCTATTGACAGGACGACCTACAATGAGCAGTTCTTC. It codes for CASSLAIDRTTYNEQFF.

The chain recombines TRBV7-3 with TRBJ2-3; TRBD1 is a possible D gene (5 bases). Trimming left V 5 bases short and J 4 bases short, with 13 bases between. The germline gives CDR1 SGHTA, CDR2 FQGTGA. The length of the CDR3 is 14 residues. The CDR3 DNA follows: TGTGCCAGCAGCGCACGGAAGGGGCCAGATACGCAGTATTTT. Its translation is CASSARKGPDTQYF.

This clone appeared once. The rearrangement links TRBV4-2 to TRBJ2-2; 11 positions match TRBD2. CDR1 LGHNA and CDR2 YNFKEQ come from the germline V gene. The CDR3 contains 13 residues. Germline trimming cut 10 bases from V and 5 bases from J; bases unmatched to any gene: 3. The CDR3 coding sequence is TGTGCCACGGGACTAGCGGAAACCGGGGAGCTGTTTTTT. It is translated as CATGLAETGELFF.

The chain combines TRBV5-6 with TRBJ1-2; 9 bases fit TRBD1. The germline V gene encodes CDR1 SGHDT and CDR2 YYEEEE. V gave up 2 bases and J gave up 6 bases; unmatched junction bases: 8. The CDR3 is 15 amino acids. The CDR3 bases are TGTGCCAGCAGCTTTCCGGGACAGGGCATGGATGGCTACACCTTC. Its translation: CASSFPGQGMDGYTF.

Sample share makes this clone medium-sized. The CDR3 sequence: CASSLGGPEQYF. Written as DNA, the CDR3 is TGTGCCAGCAGCTTAGGGGGGCCCGAGCAGTACTTC. The chain recombines TRBV11-2 with TRBJ2-7; D perhaps matches TRBD1 (6 bases). Germline-derived CDR1 and CDR2 are SGHAT and FQNNGV. Trimming shortened V by 1 base and J by 6 bases, and 7 bases separated the two germline ends. CDR3 length: 12 residues. The entire variable domain, with the rest obtained from reference TRBV11-2 and TRBJ2-7, is as follows: EAGVAQSPRYKIIEKRQSVAFWCNPISGHATLYWYQQILGQGPKLLIQFQNNGVVDDSQLPKDRFSAERLKGVDSTLKIQPAKLEDSAVYLCASSLGGPEQYFGPGTRLTVT.

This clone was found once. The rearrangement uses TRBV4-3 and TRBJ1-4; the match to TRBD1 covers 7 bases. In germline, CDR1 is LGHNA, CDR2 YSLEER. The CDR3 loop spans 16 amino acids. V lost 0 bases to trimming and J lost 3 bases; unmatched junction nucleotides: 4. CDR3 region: CASSQDHRGANEKLFF. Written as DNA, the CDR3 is TGCGCCAGCAGCCAAGACCACAGGGGTGCTAATGAAAAACTGTTTTTT.